This passage covers 22 T cell receptor beta chains from one sample sequenced in a study of cytomegalovirus exposure and HLA in healthy donors. Primers included in the PCR were 60 Vbeta and 13 Jbeta primers. Profiling relied on immunoSEQ multiplex PCR, and the TCRdb table lists in-frame clones only, not all of them. The sample carries roughly 120,000 clones, around 80% recorded once. Sample: PBMCs. All receptors come from a man aged 25 to 45 in good health and CMV-seropositive.

The rearrangement joins TRBV4-2 to TRBJ1-4; TRBD1 matches at 8 bases. V was pared by 2 bases and J by 7 bases, with 12 bases of the junction left unmatched. The CDR3 length is 17 residues. Germline V CDR1 and CDR2: LGHNA, YNFKEQ. The CDR3 DNA sequence: TGTGCCAGCAGCCAACGGGGACCGGGACAGGAAGGTGAAAAACTGTTTTTT. Translated, it gives CASSQRGPGQEGEKLFF.

The V gene is TRBV7-2, the J gene TRBJ1-1; no definite D call. V shed 0 bases and J shed 7 bases, with 9 bases lying between them. CDR3 length: 13 amino acids. Germline CDR1 and CDR2: SGHTA and FQGNSA. The CDR3 bases are TGTGCCAGCAGCTTAGCGCTTGACAATGAAGCTTTCTTT. This codes for CASSLALDNEAFF.

The rearrangement joins TRBV5-1 to TRBJ1-4; D remains ambiguous. Germline assignment: CDR1 SGHRS and CDR2 YFSETQ. The CDR3 loop spans 14 amino acids. V was shortened by 4 bases and J by 0 bases, with 7 bases between the two germline ends. CDR3 nucleotide sequence: TGCGCCAGCAGCCTATTTGCAACTAATGAAAAACTGTTTTTT. The encoded protein is CASSLFATNEKLFF.

CDR3 protein: CASSQTQGAHTEAFF. CDR3 in DNA: TGCGCCAGCAGCCAAACGCAGGGGGCACACACTGAAGCTTTCTTT. The chain joins TRBV4-3 to TRBJ1-1, with 8 bases matching TRBD1. J gave up 3 bases and V 2 bases, and 5 bases lay outside the gene matches. The CDR3 is 15 amino acids. Germline assignment: CDR1 LGHNA and CDR2 YSLEER.

Here the CDR3 DNA reads TGTGCCAGTAGTAGAGAAGGACAGCCGAACACTGAAGCTTTCTTT. Protein product: CASSREGQPNTEAFF. The J gene is TRBJ1-1, the V gene TRBV19; D might be TRBD1 (6 bases). V was trimmed by 4 bases and J by 1 base, leaving 13 bases between them. The germline V gene has CDR1 LNHDA and CDR2 SQIVND (reference sequence). The CDR3 runs 15 residues.

V is TRBV6-5 and J is TRBJ2-5; D possibly corresponds to TRBD2 (6 bases). The V gene's germline CDR1 is MNHEY and CDR2 SVGAGI. Trimming took off 6 bases at V and 2 bases at J, with 16 bases between the two ends. The CDR3 sequence is 15 residues long. As DNA, the CDR3 is TGTGCCAGCAGCGACCCCGGGACTGGGCAAGAGACCCAGTACTTC. This sequence encodes CASSDPGTGQETQYF.

This clone was picked up a small number of times. A junction boundary mismatches the germline segment, possibly from a read error. This chain connects TRBV30 to TRBJ2-6; 11 bases match TRBD1. This CDR3 comprises 16 residues. From germline, CDR1 is GTSNPN and CDR2 SVGIG (reference sequence). In DNA, the CDR3 is TGTGCCTGGGGGACAGGGGGTCGTTCTGGGGCCAACGGCCTGACTTTC. This encodes CAWGTGGRSGANGLTF.

This clone was seen a single time. This chain links TRBV6-1 with TRBJ1-1, with D tentatively TRBD1 (5 bases). Germline V gene data show CDR1 as MNHNS and CDR2 as SASEGT. V was clipped by 4 bases and J by 9 bases, with 15 bases between them. The CDR3 is 13 residues long. The CDR3 DNA reads TGTGCCAGCAGTGGACAGTTTGGCGAGAAAGCTTTCTTT. It encodes CASSGQFGEKAFF.

V usage is TRBV10-3 and J usage is TRBJ2-2; maybe TRBD2 (5 bases). Trimming took 3 bases from V and 5 from J, leaving 13 bases between them. The CDR3 covers 15 residues. Looked up from germline, CDR1 is ENHRY and CDR2 is SYGVKD. The CDR3 here is CAISDRTSSTGELFF. The CDR3 bases are TGTGCCATCAGTGACCGAACTAGTAGTACCGGGGAGCTGTTTTTT.

This clone occurred a few times. The J gene is TRBJ2-7, the V gene TRBV4-1, with D possibly matching TRBD2 (5 bases). This CDR3 is built from 14 residues. The V gene's germline CDR1 is MGHRA and CDR2 YSYEKL. The ends were cut back, 3 bases at V and 3 bases at J, with 12 bases in the middle. The CDR3 sequence is CASSHAEGFYEQYF. CDR3 bases: TGCGCCAGCAGCCATGCCGAGGGTTTCTACGAGCAGTACTTC.

The chain joins TRBV14 to TRBJ2-7, with 10 bases fitting TRBD1. The junction had 7 bases not matched to a gene; V was cut back by 5 bases and J by 3 bases. CDR3 length: 15 amino acids. Germline loops: CDR1 SGHDN, CDR2 FVKESK. CDR3 bases: TGTGCCAGCAGCTGGGGGACAGGGGTTTACTACGAGCAGTACTTC. It translates to CASSWGTGVYYEQYF.

The V call is TRBV4-3, the J call TRBJ1-2; D uncertain. The CDR3 loop spans 14 amino acids. Germline V lookup: CDR1 LGHNA, CDR2 YSLEER. Between the trimmed V and J ends, which lost 0 bases and 6 bases, there was a span of 11 bases. The CDR3 sequence: CASSQDRGRHGYTF. The CDR3 coding sequence is TGCGCCAGCAGCCAAGATCGAGGGAGGCATGGCTACACCTTC.

The chain joins TRBV5-1 to TRBJ2-7, with 9 bases matching TRBD2. This CDR3 region has 17 residues. The germline V gene has CDR1 SGHRS and CDR2 YFSETQ. V was pared by 2 bases and J by 0 bases, with 9 bases of the junction left unmatched. The CDR3, as DNA: TGCGCCAGCAGCTTCCCAGCGGGGGGACCTAGCTCCTACGAGCAGTACTTC. Amino acids: CASSFPAGGPSSYEQYF.

The chain couples TRBV5-4 to TRBJ2-2; D not certain. There are 14 residues in the CDR3. The germline V gene has CDR1 SGHNT and CDR2 YYREEE (reference sequence). V was trimmed by 4 bases and J by 0 bases, leaving 7 bases between them. The CDR3 DNA reads as TGTGCCAGCAGCCCGAGCGCGAACACCGGGGAGCTGTTTTTT. Protein sequence: CASSPSANTGELFF. The full variable domain, completed using reference TRBV5-4 and TRBJ2-2, is ETGVTQSPTHLIKTRGQQVTLRCSSQSGHNTVSWYQQALGQGPQFIFQYYREEENGRGNFPPRFSGLQFPNYSSELNVNALELDDSALYLCASSPSANTGELFFGEGSRLTVL.

Notes on this clone: One end of the junction varies from germline; a read error may be responsible. V and J are TRBV7-2 and TRBJ2-6; 8 nucleotides line up with TRBD2. CDR3 size: 16 residues. Germline loops: CDR1 SGHTA, CDR2 FQGNSA. The CDR3 bases are TGTGCCAGCCGCCCCGGGGGGGCGCAAGGGGCCAACGGCCTGACTTTC. Translated: CASRPGGAQGANGLTF.

This rearrangement joins TRBV9 to TRBJ1-2, with a possible D match to TRBD1 (5 bases). V was shortened by 1 base and J by 3 bases, with 10 bases between the two germline ends. Looked up from germline, CDR1 is SGDLS and CDR2 is YYNGEE. CDR3 length: 14 residues. The CDR3 bases are TGTGCCAGCAGCGTATCAGGGCTCGACTATGGCTACACCTTC. It yields the protein CASSVSGLDYGYTF.

This chain's CDR3 is CASSRRPGAPNNEQFF. DNA of the CDR3: TGTGCCAGCAGCCGCAGACCAGGGGCCCCTAACAATGAGCAGTTCTTC. The V gene is TRBV5-8, the J gene TRBJ2-1; TRBD1 is a possible D gene (6 bases). The CDR3 sequence is 16 residues long. Germline assignment: CDR1 SGHTS and CDR2 YDEGEE. V shed 4 bases and J shed 5 bases, with 19 bases lying between them. Full variable domain (rest looked up from reference TRBV5-8 and TRBJ2-1): EAGVTQSPTHLIKTRGQQATLRCSPISGHTSVYWYQQALGLGLQFLLWYDEGEERNRGNFPPRFSGRQFPNYSSELNVNALELEDSALYLCASSRRPGAPNNEQFFGPGTRLTVL.

The DNA of the CDR3 is TGTGCCAGCAGCCATGCTTTACTAGATCCGAGGCTGTTCTTC. Translated, it gives CASSHALLDPRLFF. The V call is TRBV5-4, the J call TRBJ2-1, with D possibly TRBD2 on 5 matching bases. This CDR3 has 14 residues. From germline, CDR1 is SGHNT and CDR2 YYREEE (reference sequence). Between the trimmed V and J ends, which lost 4 bases and 15 bases, there was a span of 23 bases.

This clone was seen a few times. The rearrangement links TRBV28 to TRBJ2-6; 7 bases match TRBD1. The germline V gene has CDR1 MDHEN and CDR2 SYDVKM. The CDR3 has 16 amino acids. Trimming cost V 8 bases and J 0 bases; bases outside gene matches: 7. The CDR3 DNA reads as TGTGCCAGCTCCCCCCCAGGGGGCTCTGGGGCCAACGTCCTGACTTTC. Protein product: CASSPPGGSGANVLTF.

This clone was detected only a few times. V usage is TRBV7-2 and J usage is TRBJ2-7, with 7 bases matching TRBD1. The CDR3 loop spans 16 amino acids. After removal of 2 bases from V and 4 bases from J, the junction contained 11 bases not matched to a gene. Germline V gene lookup returns CDR1 SGHTA and CDR2 FQGNSA. CDR3 loop: CASSLIGGVLLYEQYF. Written as DNA, the CDR3 is TGTGCCAGCAGCTTAATAGGGGGCGTCTTATTATACGAGCAGTACTTC.

This clone is a singleton in its sample. This chain uses TRBV28 with TRBJ2-4, with 10 bases identical to TRBD1. Trimming took 2 bases from V and 1 from J; bases not matched to a gene: 2. Per germline, CDR1 MDHEN and CDR2 SYDVKM. This CDR3 contains 16 residues. In DNA form, the CDR3 reads TGTGCCAGCAGTTTACTGGGACAGGGGGCCAAAAACATTCAGTACTTC. Translated, it gives CASSLLGQGAKNIQYF. Together with reference TRBV28 and TRBJ2-4, the CDR3 gives the full variable domain: DVKVTQSSRYLVKRTGEKVFLECVQDMDHENMFWYRQDPGLGLRLIYFSYDVKMKEKGDIPEGYSVSREKKERFSLILESASTNQTSMYLCASSLLGQGAKNIQYFGAGTRLSVL.

DNA for the CDR3: TGTGCCAGCAGCTTTCGGACAGGGGGCTATGACGAGCAGTACTTC. This sequence encodes CASSFRTGGYDEQYF. The rearrangement uses TRBV7-6 and TRBJ2-7; TRBD1 agrees at 11 bases. The CDR3 is 15 amino acids. V was pared by 3 bases and J by 5 bases, with 6 bases of the junction left unmatched. Germline V lookup: CDR1 SGHVS, CDR2 FNYEAQ.